This TCR beta chain appears in the sequencing data of a study of blood T cell repertoires in COVID-19. Whole-study context: Acute-phase and convalescent COVID-19 samples originated in the United States, Italy and Spain.

Libraries were prepared by immunoSEQ multiplex PCR; TCRdb keeps only in-frame clonotypes and omits some of them. The profile shows 150,000 to 200,000 clones, 80% to 85% of them singletons. CDR1 is MGHDK and CDR2 is SYGVNS in the germline V gene. This CDR3 is 17 amino acids long. Losses at the gene ends were 5 bases for V and 2 bases for J; bases not matched to a gene: 12. The TCR comes from a man aged 65-85 years with active or convalescent COVID-19. The sample taken for sequencing was peripheral blood. The chain has TRBV25-1 and TRBJ2-7, with 10 bases identical to TRBD1. CDR3 sequence (DNA): TGTGCCAGCAGTCCACCCGCGGGACAGGGGCCCGCCTACGAGCAGTACTTC. As protein: CASSPPAGQGPAYEQYF.